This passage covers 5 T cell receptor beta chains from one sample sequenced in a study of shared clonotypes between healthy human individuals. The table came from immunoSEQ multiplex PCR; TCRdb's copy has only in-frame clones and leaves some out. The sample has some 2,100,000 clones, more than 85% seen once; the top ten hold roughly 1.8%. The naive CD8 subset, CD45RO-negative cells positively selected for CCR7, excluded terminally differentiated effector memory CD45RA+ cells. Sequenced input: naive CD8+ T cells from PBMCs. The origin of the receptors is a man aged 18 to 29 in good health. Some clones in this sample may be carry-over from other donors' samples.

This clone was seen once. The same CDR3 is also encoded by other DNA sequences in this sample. The CDR3 is CASSLVGRPYEQYF. CDR3 in DNA: TGTGCCAGCAGCTTAGTCGGGAGGCCCTACGAGCAGTACTTC. V is TRBV7-9 and J is TRBJ2-7, with 7 bases lining up with TRBD2. Germline lookup yields CDR1 SEHNR and CDR2 FQNEAQ (reference sequence). This CDR3 is 14 amino acids long. The V gene end was trimmed by 1 base and the J gene end by 2 bases; junction bases not matched to a gene: 2.

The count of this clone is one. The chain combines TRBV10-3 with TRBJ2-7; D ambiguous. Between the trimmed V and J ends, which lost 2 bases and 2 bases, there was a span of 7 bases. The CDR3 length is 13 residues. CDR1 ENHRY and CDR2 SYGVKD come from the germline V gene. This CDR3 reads CAISEEATYEQYF. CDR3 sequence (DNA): TGTGCCATCAGTGAGGAAGCCACCTACGAGCAGTACTTC.

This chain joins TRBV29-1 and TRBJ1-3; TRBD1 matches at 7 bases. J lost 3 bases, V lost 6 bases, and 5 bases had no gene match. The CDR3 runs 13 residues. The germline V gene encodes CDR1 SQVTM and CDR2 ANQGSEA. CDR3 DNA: TGCAGCGTCCGCGACAGGGATGGAAACACCATATATTTT. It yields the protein CSVRDRDGNTIYF. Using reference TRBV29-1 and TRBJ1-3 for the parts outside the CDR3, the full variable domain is SAVISQKPSRDICQRGTSLTIQCQVDSQVTMMFWYRQQPGQSLTLIATANQGSEATYESGFVIDKFPISRPNLTFSTLTVSNMSPEDSSIYLCSVRDRDGNTIYFGEGSWLTVV.

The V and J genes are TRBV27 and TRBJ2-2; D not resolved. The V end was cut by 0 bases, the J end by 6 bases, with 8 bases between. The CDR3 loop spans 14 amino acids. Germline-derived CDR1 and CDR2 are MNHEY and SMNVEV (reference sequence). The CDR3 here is CASSLSRKPGELFF. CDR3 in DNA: TGTGCCAGCAGTTTATCGAGGAAGCCCGGGGAGCTGTTTTTT.

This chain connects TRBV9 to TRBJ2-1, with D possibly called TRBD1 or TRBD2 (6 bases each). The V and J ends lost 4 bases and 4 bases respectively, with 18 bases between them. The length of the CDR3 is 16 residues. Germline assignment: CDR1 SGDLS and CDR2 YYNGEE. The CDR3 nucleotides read TGTGCCAGCAGCCAGCTGGGGGCGGGGCTATACAATGAGCAGTTCTTC. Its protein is CASSQLGAGLYNEQFF.